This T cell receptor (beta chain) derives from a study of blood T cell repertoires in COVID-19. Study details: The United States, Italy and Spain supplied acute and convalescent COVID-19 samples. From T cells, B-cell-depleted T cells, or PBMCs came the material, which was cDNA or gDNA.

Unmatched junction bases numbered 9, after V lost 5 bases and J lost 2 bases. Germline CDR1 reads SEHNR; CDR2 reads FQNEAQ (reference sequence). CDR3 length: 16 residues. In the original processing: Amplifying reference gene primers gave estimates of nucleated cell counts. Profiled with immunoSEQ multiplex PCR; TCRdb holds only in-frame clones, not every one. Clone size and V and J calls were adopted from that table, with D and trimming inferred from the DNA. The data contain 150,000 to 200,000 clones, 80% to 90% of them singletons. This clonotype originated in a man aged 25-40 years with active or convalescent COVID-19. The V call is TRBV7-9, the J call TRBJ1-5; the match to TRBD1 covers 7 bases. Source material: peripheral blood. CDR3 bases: TGTGCCAGCAGCCATACAGGGGAAGGAGGCAATCAGCCCCAGCATTTT. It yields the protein CASSHTGEGGNQPQHF.